These 27 T cell receptor beta chains were sequenced from one sample in a study of beta chain features in type 1 diabetes (dated 2018 in TCRdb). Receptor libraries were prepared by the immunoSEQ multiplex PCR assay. The High Capacity cDNA Reverse Transcription Kit was used to reverse transcribe all of the isolated RNA, meaning that expressed TCRB transcripts were what got sequenced. Not all clones reach the TCRdb copy of this immuneACCESS table, which keeps in-frame sequences only. Checked studies attribute under half of the gap to unresolved V genes and leave the rest unexplained. This sample has hundreds of thousands of clones in its table, and more than 11% of those were observed once. The ten largest account for about 0.034% of the sample. What was sequenced was naive CD4+ T cells from blood. The sample's cell subset or site label, in plain terms: true naive CD4+ T cells. These receptors all come from a young man in good health.

CDR3 amino acids: CASRWDNSGANVLTF. The CDR3 DNA is TGTGCCAGCAGGTGGGACAACTCTGGGGCCAACGTCCTGACTTTC. The chain couples TRBV6-5 to TRBJ2-6; D may be TRBD1 (6 bases). The CDR3 contains 15 residues. Germline V gene sequence: CDR1 MNHEY, CDR2 SVGAGI. V was trimmed by 6 bases and J by 0 bases, leaving 9 bases between them.

CDR3 region: CASSRGTSYNEQFF. Here the CDR3 DNA reads TGCGCCAGCAGCAGGGGCACCTCCTACAATGAGCAGTTCTTC. The genes are TRBV5-1 and TRBJ2-1; D might be TRBD1 (5 bases). This CDR3 is built from 14 residues. V was clipped by 4 bases and J by 0 bases, with 8 bases between them. Germline values: CDR1 SGHRS, CDR2 YFSETQ.

V usage is TRBV5-1 and J usage is TRBJ1-4; D gene unclear. Trimming stripped 5 bases from V and 0 bases from J, with 11 bases between. CDR1 SGHRS and CDR2 YFSETQ come from the germline V gene. The CDR3 extends over 15 amino acids. CDR3 nucleotide sequence: TGCGCCAGCAGACCCCCGGGTGCAACTAATGAAAAACTGTTTTTT. Its protein product is CASRPPGATNEKLFF.

This clone was counted a few times. The chain has TRBV7-7 and TRBJ1-2, with D tentatively TRBD1 (5 bases). The CDR3 covers 14 residues. Germline CDR1 SSHAT, CDR2 FNYEAQ (reference sequence). V was trimmed by 5 bases and J by 4 bases, leaving 14 bases between them. The CDR3 protein is CASSQGRHGYGYTF. The CDR3 DNA sequence: TGTGCCAGCAGCCAGGGACGCCACGGCTATGGCTACACCTTC.

In its sample, this clone was seen once. The rearrangement links TRBV5-1 to TRBJ2-7; D perhaps matches TRBD2 (5 bases). V was trimmed by 6 bases and J by 9 bases, leaving 13 bases between them. CDR3 length equals 11 residues. Germline V gene sequence: CDR1 SGHRS, CDR2 YFSETQ. The CDR3 DNA follows: TGCGCCAGCAAACTAGAAGGACCGCAGTACTTC. It translates to CASKLEGPQYF.

The chain combines TRBV29-1 with TRBJ2-2, with a possible D match to TRBD1 (6 bases). V lost 3 bases and J 4 bases, leaving 9 bases between the germline ends. The germline V gene encodes CDR1 SQVTM and CDR2 ANQGSEA. The CDR3 contains 13 residues. CDR3 sequence reads: CSVDYRATGELFF. The CDR3 bases are TGCAGCGTTGACTACAGGGCCACCGGGGAGCTGTTTTTT.

This clone was recorded at least ten times. This chain joins TRBV14 and TRBJ2-1; D gene ambiguous. V dropped 5 bases and J dropped 12 bases, with 14 bases sitting between them. Germline V lookup: CDR1 SGHDN, CDR2 FVKESK. The CDR3 is made up of 12 amino acids. CDR3 residues: CASSFRPAVQFF. The CDR3 DNA reads as TGTGCCAGCAGCTTCAGGCCAGCAGTGCAGTTCTTC.

This clone was seen a few times. The genes are TRBV7-2 and TRBJ2-7; 7 positions agree with TRBD2. J gave up 3 bases and V 4 bases, and 3 bases lay outside the gene matches. Germline CDR1 and CDR2: SGHTA and FQGNSA. This CDR3 region has 13 residues. CDR3 sequence reads: CASSSSGVYEQYF. The CDR3 DNA follows: TGTGCCAGCAGCTCGAGCGGGGTCTACGAGCAGTACTTC.

The chain combines TRBV6-5 with TRBJ2-7; D is unclear. V was cut by 6 bases and J by 6 bases, with 15 bases left in between. Germline lookup yields CDR1 MNHEY and CDR2 SVGAGI. CDR3 length: 13 amino acids. The CDR3 region is CASRWSTMGEQYF. The CDR3 coding sequence is TGTGCCAGCAGGTGGTCTACCATGGGCGAGCAGTACTTC.

This clone has only a few counts. The CDR3 coding sequence is TGTGCCAGCAGGGCCGGGACACATACGCAGTATTTT. It yields the protein CASRAGTHTQYF. J is TRBJ2-3 and V is TRBV7-2; the D gene is possibly TRBD1 (6 bases). Trimming removed 6 bases at V and 7 bases at J, with 11 bases between. The CDR3 extends over 12 amino acids. Per the germline V gene, CDR1 is SGHTA and CDR2 is FQGNSA.

J is TRBJ2-5 and V is TRBV5-1; 11 positions match TRBD1. The CDR3 has 15 residues. Germline CDR1 reads SGHRS; CDR2 reads YFSETQ. The V and J ends lost 3 bases and 5 bases, in that order; junction bases with no gene match: 6. CDR3 bases: TGCGCCAGCAGCTCGGACAGGGGGCGTTGGGAGACCCAGTACTTC. Amino acid sequence: CASSSDRGRWETQYF. Full variable domain (missing parts from reference TRBV5-1 and TRBJ2-5): KAGVTQTPRYLIKTRGQQVTLSCSPISGHRSVSWYQQTPGQGLQFLFEYFSETQRNKGNFPGRFSGRQFSNSRSEMNVSTLELGDSALYLCASSSDRGRWETQYFGPGTRLLVL.

This clone was seen a handful of times. This rearrangement joins TRBV5-1 to TRBJ1-1, with a tentative D call TRBD1 (6 bases). CDR3 size: 13 residues. Trimming left V 1 base short and J 5 bases short, with 9 bases between. CDR1 and CDR2 (germline): SGHRS, YFSETQ. The CDR3 DNA reads as TGCGCCAGCAGCTTGAAGGGGGAAACTGAAGCTTTCTTT. The encoded protein is CASSLKGETEAFF.

The table lists this clone with a few counts. In nucleotides, the CDR3 is TGTGCCAGCAGCTCCCGTCCGGGACGAACCGGGGAGCTGTTTTTT. This codes for CASSSRPGRTGELFF. The V gene is TRBV7-2, the J gene TRBJ2-2; TRBD1 or TRBD2 may be the D gene (5 bases each). CDR3 length: 15 residues. Germline V CDR1 and CDR2: SGHTA, FQGNSA. V lost 4 bases, J lost 5 bases, and 14 bases lay in between.

The J gene is TRBJ1-2, the V gene TRBV9, with D hard to call. Germline loops: CDR1 SGDLS, CDR2 YYNGEE. V was cut by 4 bases and J by 6 bases, with 19 bases left in between. CDR3 length: 15 amino acids. The CDR3 DNA reads TGTGCCAGCAGCAACCGCCCGGAGTTTTCTGATGGCTACACCTTC. Protein: CASSNRPEFSDGYTF.

There are a few counts of this clone. The V call is TRBV29-1, the J call TRBJ1-1, with 9 positions matching TRBD1. Germline V gives CDR1 SQVTM, CDR2 ANQGSEA. The CDR3 sequence is 17 residues long. V lost 6 bases and J lost 6; bases outside the gene matches: 20. CDR3 DNA sequence: TGCAGCGTCGCAACCCAAAACAGGGGGCTTCGAGCCGCTGAAGCTTTCTTT. It codes for CSVATQNRGLRAAEAFF.

Only a few counts were recorded for this clone. The V and J genes are TRBV9 and TRBJ2-5; D may be TRBD1 (6 bases). The CDR3 covers 13 residues. Trimming stripped 4 bases from V and 2 bases from J, with 9 bases between. Germline CDR1 reads SGDLS; CDR2 reads YYNGEE. The CDR3 is CASSLGQQETQYF. The CDR3 bases are TGTGCCAGCAGCCTAGGACAGCAAGAGACCCAGTACTTC.

This clone was counted a few times. The chain combines TRBV15 with TRBJ2-7; 8 bases align to TRBD2. V lost 1 base to trimming and J lost 5 bases; unmatched junction nucleotides: 4. CDR1 and CDR2 (germline): LNHNV, YYDKDF (reference sequence). The CDR3 is 14 residues long. The CDR3 reads CATSRGVAGNEQYV. In DNA, the CDR3 is TGTGCCACCAGCAGAGGGGTAGCGGGAAACGAGCAGTACGTC.

The chain uses TRBV5-1 and TRBJ1-4, with 9 bases that match TRBD1. Germline CDR1 and CDR2: SGHRS and YFSETQ. V lost 3 bases to trimming and J lost 10 bases; unmatched junction nucleotides: 4. CDR3 length equals 13 residues. The chain's CDR3 is CASSSGTGTKLFF. For the CDR3, the DNA is TGCGCCAGCAGCTCAGGGACAGGGACAAAACTGTTTTTT.

This clone occurred a few times. The J gene is TRBJ2-3, the V gene TRBV30; tentative D call: TRBD1 (5 bases). Germline CDR1 reads GTSNPN; CDR2 reads SVGIG (reference sequence). This CDR3 region has 15 residues. V was cut by 3 bases and J by 1 base, with 14 bases left in between. Here the CDR3 reads CAWSMDNPGTDTQYF. The CDR3 bases are TGTGCCTGGAGCATGGACAACCCGGGCACAGATACGCAGTATTTT. The full variable domain, in which reference TRBV30 and TRBJ2-3 provide the parts outside the CDR3, is SQTIHQWPATLVQPVGSPLSLECTVEGTSNPNLYWYRQAAGRGLQLLFYSVGIGQISSEVPQNLSASRPQDRQFILSSKKLLLSDSGFYLCAWSMDNPGTDTQYFGPGTRLTVL.

This clone has only a few counts. This chain links TRBV4-3 with TRBJ2-1; D not resolved. V lost 0 bases and J lost 8, with 8 bases in between. From germline, CDR1 is LGHNA and CDR2 YSLEER. This CDR3 comprises 13 residues. The CDR3 region is CASSQEWRYEQFF. The DNA for the CDR3 is TGCGCCAGCAGCCAAGAATGGCGCTATGAGCAGTTCTTC.

The chain employs TRBV5-6 and TRBJ1-5; D remains ambiguous. Trimming shortened V by 10 bases and J by 8 bases, and 13 bases separated the two germline ends. Germline-derived CDR1 and CDR2 are SGHDT and YYEEEE. This CDR3 region has 11 residues. CDR3 sequence: CARLGIEPQHF. CDR3 nucleotides: TGTGCCCGGCTCGGAATCGAGCCCCAGCATTTT.

A few counts support this clone. The chain has TRBV5-1 and TRBJ2-3; possibly TRBD1 for D (5 bases). The CDR3 has 15 residues. CDR1 and CDR2 (germline): SGHRS, YFSETQ. V lost 0 bases, J lost 3 bases, and 11 bases lay in between. The CDR3 DNA reads TGCGCCAGCAGCTTGGATGCGACAGAGACAGATACGCAGTATTTT. Protein sequence: CASSLDATETDTQYF.

V is TRBV9 and J is TRBJ2-5; no clear D. V lost 3 bases to trimming and J lost 4 bases, with 10 bases between them. Germline lookup yields CDR1 SGDLS and CDR2 YYNGEE. This CDR3 has 13 amino acids. The CDR3 sequence is CASSAGRGETQYF. The CDR3 DNA reads TGTGCCAGCAGCGCTGGTCGAGGAGAGACCCAGTACTTC.

This clone was seen only a few times. This chain connects TRBV7-2 to TRBJ2-3; 10 bases fit TRBD2. Germline V gene lookup returns CDR1 SGHTA and CDR2 FQGNSA. V shed 3 bases, J shed 1 base, and the junction held 4 bases outside the gene matches. This CDR3 has 16 residues. The CDR3 spells CASSFLGLAGTDTQYF. As DNA, the CDR3 is TGTGCCAGCAGCTTCTTAGGACTAGCGGGCACAGATACGCAGTATTTT. The whole variable domain, filled in from reference TRBV7-2 and TRBJ2-3, reads GAGVSQSPSNKVTEKGKDVELRCDPISGHTALYWYRQSLGQGLEFLIYFQGNSAPDKSGLPSDRFSAERTGGSVSTLTIQRTQQEDSAVYLCASSFLGLAGTDTQYFGPGTRLTVL.

Many counts were recorded for this clone. V usage is TRBV30 and J usage is TRBJ2-7; D unclear. The germline gives CDR1 GTSNPN, CDR2 SVGIG (reference sequence). This CDR3 spans 13 amino acids. V lost 2 bases, J lost 1 base, and 9 bases lay in between. The CDR3 nucleotides are TGTGCCTGGAGTTTGAAGGGATCCTACGAGCAGTACGTC. It encodes CAWSLKGSYEQYV.

The chain links TRBV7-9 to TRBJ2-7; D remains ambiguous. V was cut by 0 bases and J by 0 bases, with 15 bases left in between. CDR3 length: 17 amino acids. Germline V gene sequence: CDR1 SEHNR, CDR2 FQNEAQ (reference sequence). The CDR3 region is CASSLALRAANSYEQYF. In nucleotides, the CDR3 is TGTGCCAGCAGCTTAGCGCTTCGGGCTGCAAACTCCTACGAGCAGTACTTC.

The J gene is TRBJ1-1, the V gene TRBV14, with unresolved D. The CDR3 extends over 14 amino acids. Per germline, CDR1 SGHDN and CDR2 FVKESK. The germline V and J ends were trimmed by 0 bases and 11 bases, with 16 bases remaining between them. The CDR3 region has the DNA TGTGCCAGCAGCCAAGATTATAAGCCCTTACCGGCTTTCTTT. Protein product: CASSQDYKPLPAFF.